The 11 T cell receptor beta chains below come from one sample, sequenced in a study of identical twins. TCRdb itself ran the 5' RACE reads through MiXCR, one entry per CDR3 protein. The sample shows 1.5 million to 2 million distinct CDR3 sequences, around a third of them seen only once. Source material: cord blood. Receptors were obtained from a newborn girl in good health.

This chain joins TRBV11-1 and TRBJ2-7; D perhaps matches TRBD1 (7 bases). The CDR3 sequence is 16 residues long. Germline CDR1 is SGHAT and CDR2 is FQDESV (reference sequence). The germline V and J ends were trimmed by 1 base and 4 bases, with 17 bases remaining between them. For the CDR3, the DNA is TGTGCCAGCAGCTTAGGAGGAGGCGCAGGGGGGTACGAGCAGTACTTC. Its protein is CASSLGGGAGGYEQYF.

V is TRBV2 and J is TRBJ1-6; TRBD1 matches at 12 bases. Germline-derived CDR1 and CDR2 are SNHLY and FYNNEI. V was clipped by 7 bases and J by 3 bases; unmatched bases: 19. The length of the CDR3 is 21 residues. CDR3: CASISTPGQGALGLYNSPLHF. CDR3 in DNA: TGTGCCAGCATTTCTACTCCGGGACAGGGGGCGTTGGGCCTCTATAATTCACCCCTCCACTTT.

The genes are TRBV12-3 or TRBV12-4 and TRBJ2-1, with TRBD2 matching 7 bases. The CDR3 sequence is 17 residues long. Germline trimming cut 6 bases from V and 0 bases from J; bases unmatched to any gene: 11. CDR3 protein: CASSLLLARSSYNEQFF. The DNA for the CDR3 is TGTGCCAGCAGCCTCCTACTAGCGCGTAGCTCCTACAATGAGCAGTTCTTC.

J is TRBJ2-7 and V is TRBV20-1; perhaps TRBD1 as D (5 bases). Trimming took 0 bases from V and 0 from J, leaving 12 bases between them. The CDR3 is 15 amino acids. Germline-derived CDR1 and CDR2 are DFQATT and SNEGSKA (reference sequence). CDR3 sequence reads: CSARDGADRSYEQYF. DNA for the CDR3: TGCAGTGCTAGAGATGGGGCAGACCGCTCCTACGAGCAGTACTTC.

Only a few counts were recorded for this clonotype. The gene calls are TRBV3-1 and TRBJ2-1, with D possibly TRBD2 on 5 matching bases. Germline CDR1 and CDR2: LGHDT and YNNKEL (reference sequence). Trimming shortened V by 0 bases and J by 3 bases, and 18 bases separated the two germline ends. This CDR3 is built from 18 residues. The chain's CDR3 is CASSQDLIPSPLYNEQFF. The CDR3 DNA follows: TGTGCCAGCAGCCAAGATCTAATTCCTAGCCCACTCTACAATGAGCAGTTCTTC.

This chain links TRBV7-2 with TRBJ2-3; 10 bases fit TRBD2. Germline CDR1 is SGHTA and CDR2 is FQGNSA. The trim removed 4 bases at V and 3 bases at J, leaving 4 bases unmatched. The CDR3 extends over 15 amino acids. CDR3 coding DNA: TGTGCCAGCAGCTACCGTAGCGGGAGGACAGATACGCAGTATTTT. Translated: CASSYRSGRTDTQYF.

DNA for the CDR3: TGCAGTGAATGTGGGAGGGGCTATGGCTACACCTTC. Translated, it gives CSECGRGYGYTF. The rearrangement links TRBV20-1 to TRBJ1-2; possible D gene TRBD1, 5 bases. Looked up from germline, CDR1 is DFQATT and CDR2 is SNEGSKA (reference sequence). V lost 7 bases and J 4 bases, leaving 13 bases between the germline ends. CDR3 length equals 12 residues.

Of note for this clonotype: Relative to the germline gene, one junction end is altered; a read error may explain this. The chain has TRBV25-1 and TRBJ1-6; D may be TRBD1 (6 bases). The germline V gene encodes CDR1 MGHDK and CDR2 SYGVNS. The CDR3 is 12 residues long. CDR3 sequence (DNA): TGTTCCAGCAGTGAACAGGGTTCACCCCTCCACTTT. It codes for CSSSEQGSPLHF.

The CDR3 DNA reads as TGTGCCAGCAGCTTAGGGGCGCGGAATTACAATGAGCAGTTCTTC. Translated: CASSLGARNYNEQFF. The V call is TRBV7-2, the J call TRBJ2-1; D not resolved. The V and J ends lost 1 base and 4 bases respectively, with 11 bases between them. Germline lookup yields CDR1 SGHTA and CDR2 FQGNSA. The CDR3 is 15 amino acids.

The sample holds a few counts of this clonotype. This chain uses TRBV29-1 with TRBJ2-3, with unresolved D. Germline V gene data show CDR1 as SQVTM and CDR2 as ANQGSEA. CDR3 length: 12 amino acids. V was pared by 7 bases and J by 3 bases, with 11 bases between. The CDR3 loop is CSGSLGTDTQYF. DNA for the CDR3: TGCAGCGGTTCCCTAGGTACAGATACGCAGTATTTT.

V and J are TRBV12-3 or TRBV12-4 and TRBJ2-1, with D possibly matching TRBD2 (5 bases). The J call may not be correct, given that the DNA end is closer to TRBJ2-7. This CDR3 has 15 amino acids. The CDR3 spells CASSRRTPHYNEQYF. The CDR3 DNA is TGTGCCAGCAGTCGCCGGACTCCGCATTACAATGAGCAGTACTTC.